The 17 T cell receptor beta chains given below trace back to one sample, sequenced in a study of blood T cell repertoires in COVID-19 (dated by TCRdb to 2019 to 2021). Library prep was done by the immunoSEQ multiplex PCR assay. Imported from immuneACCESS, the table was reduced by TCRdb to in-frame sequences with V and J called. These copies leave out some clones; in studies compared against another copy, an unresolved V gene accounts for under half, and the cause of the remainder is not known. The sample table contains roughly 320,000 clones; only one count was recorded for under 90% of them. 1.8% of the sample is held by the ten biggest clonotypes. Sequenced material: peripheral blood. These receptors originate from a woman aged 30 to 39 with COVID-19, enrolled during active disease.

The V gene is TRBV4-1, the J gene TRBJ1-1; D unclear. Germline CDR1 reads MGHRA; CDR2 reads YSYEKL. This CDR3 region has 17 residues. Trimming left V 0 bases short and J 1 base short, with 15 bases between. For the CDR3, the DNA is TGCGCCAGCAGCCAAGAGCTACGAGGGCGGAGGAACACTGAAGCTTTCTTT. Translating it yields CASSQELRGRRNTEAFF.

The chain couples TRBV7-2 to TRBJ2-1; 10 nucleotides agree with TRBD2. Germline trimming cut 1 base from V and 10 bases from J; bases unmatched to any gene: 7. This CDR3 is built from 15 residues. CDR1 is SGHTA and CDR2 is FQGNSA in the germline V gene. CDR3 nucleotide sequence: TGTGCCAGCAGCTTAGTAAGCGGGGGGGCCGCCGAGCAGTTCTTC. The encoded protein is CASSLVSGGAAEQFF. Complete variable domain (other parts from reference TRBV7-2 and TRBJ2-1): GAGVSQSPSNKVTEKGKDVELRCDPISGHTALYWYRQSLGQGLEFLIYFQGNSAPDKSGLPSDRFSAERTGGSVSTLTIQRTQQEDSAVYLCASSLVSGGAAEQFFGPGTRLTVL.

The CDR3 DNA reads as TGTGCCAGCAAGACAGACAAAGGTACTGAAGCTTTCTTT. Encoded protein: CASKTDKGTEAFF. The chain carries TRBV21-1 and TRBJ1-1; the table's D call TRBD1 went unverified against the DNA. TRBV21-1 represents a pseudogene. This CDR3 contains 13 residues.

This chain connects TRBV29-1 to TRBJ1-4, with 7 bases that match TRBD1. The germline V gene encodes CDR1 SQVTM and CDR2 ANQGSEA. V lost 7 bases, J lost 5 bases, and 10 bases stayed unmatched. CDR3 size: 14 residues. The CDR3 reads CSAAGQALNEKLFF. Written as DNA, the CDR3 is TGCAGCGCTGCCGGACAGGCCCTAAATGAAAAACTGTTTTTT.

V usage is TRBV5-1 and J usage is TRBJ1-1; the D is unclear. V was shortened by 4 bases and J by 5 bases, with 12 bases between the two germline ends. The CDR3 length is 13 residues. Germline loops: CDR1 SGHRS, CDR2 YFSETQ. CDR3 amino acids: CASSQSAGTEAFF. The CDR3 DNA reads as TGCGCCAGCAGCCAGTCAGCGGGGACTGAAGCTTTCTTT.

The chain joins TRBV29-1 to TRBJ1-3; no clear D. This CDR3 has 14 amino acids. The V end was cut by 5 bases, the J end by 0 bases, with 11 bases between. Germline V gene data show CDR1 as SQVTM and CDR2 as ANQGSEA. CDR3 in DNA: TGCAGCGTTTTAGCCCCGCTCTCTGGAAACACCATATATTTT. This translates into CSVLAPLSGNTIYF. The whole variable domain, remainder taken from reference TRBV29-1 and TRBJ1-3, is SAVISQKPSRDICQRGTSLTIQCQVDSQVTMMFWYRQQPGQSLTLIATANQGSEATYESGFVIDKFPISRPNLTFSTLTVSNMSPEDSSIYLCSVLAPLSGNTIYFGEGSWLTVV.

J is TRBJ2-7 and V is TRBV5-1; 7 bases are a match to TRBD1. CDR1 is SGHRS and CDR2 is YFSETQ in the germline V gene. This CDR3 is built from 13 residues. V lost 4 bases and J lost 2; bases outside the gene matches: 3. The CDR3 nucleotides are TGCGCCAGCAGCCGTACAGGGGCCTACGAGCAGTACGTC. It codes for CASSRTGAYEQYV.

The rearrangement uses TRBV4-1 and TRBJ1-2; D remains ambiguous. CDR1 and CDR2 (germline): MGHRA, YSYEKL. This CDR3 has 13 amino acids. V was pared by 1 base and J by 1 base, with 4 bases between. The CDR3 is CASSQVGNYGYTF. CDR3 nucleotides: TGCGCCAGCAGCCAAGTCGGTAACTATGGCTACACCTTC.

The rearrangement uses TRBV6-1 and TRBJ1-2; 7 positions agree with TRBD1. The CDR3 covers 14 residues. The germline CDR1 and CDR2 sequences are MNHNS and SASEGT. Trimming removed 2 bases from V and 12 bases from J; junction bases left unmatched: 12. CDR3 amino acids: CASSERFTGASDTF. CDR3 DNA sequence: TGTGCCAGCAGTGAACGGTTTACAGGGGCTAGCGACACCTTC.

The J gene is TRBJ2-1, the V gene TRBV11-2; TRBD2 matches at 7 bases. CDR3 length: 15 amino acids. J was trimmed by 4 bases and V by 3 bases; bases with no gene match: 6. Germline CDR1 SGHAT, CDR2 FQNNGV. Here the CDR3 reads CASSFTGGRYNEQFF. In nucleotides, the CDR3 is TGTGCCAGCAGCTTTACGGGGGGTCGGTACAATGAGCAGTTCTTC. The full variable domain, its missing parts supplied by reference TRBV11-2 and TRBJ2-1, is EAGVAQSPRYKIIEKRQSVAFWCNPISGHATLYWYQQILGQGPKLLIQFQNNGVVDDSQLPKDRFSAERLKGVDSTLKIQPAKLEDSAVYLCASSFTGGRYNEQFFGPGTRLTVL.

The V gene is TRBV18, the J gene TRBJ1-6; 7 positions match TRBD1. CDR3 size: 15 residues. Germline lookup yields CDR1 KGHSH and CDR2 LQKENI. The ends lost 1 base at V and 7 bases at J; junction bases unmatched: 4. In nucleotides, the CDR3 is TGTGCCAGCTCACCACGGGACAGCCTAAATTCACCCCTCCACTTT. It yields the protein CASSPRDSLNSPLHF.

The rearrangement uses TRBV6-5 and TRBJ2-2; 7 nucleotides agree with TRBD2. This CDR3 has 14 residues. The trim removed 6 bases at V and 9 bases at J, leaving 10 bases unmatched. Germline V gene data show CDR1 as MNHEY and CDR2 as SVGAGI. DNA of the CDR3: TGTGCCAGCAGCCCAACGGGGGGTGGCAGGGAGCTGTTTTTT. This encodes CASSPTGGGRELFF.

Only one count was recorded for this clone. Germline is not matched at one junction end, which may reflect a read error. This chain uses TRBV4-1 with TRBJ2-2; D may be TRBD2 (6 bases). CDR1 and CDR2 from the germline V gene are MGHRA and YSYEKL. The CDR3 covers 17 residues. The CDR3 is CASSQPPGTAKTGELFF. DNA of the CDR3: TGCGCCAGCAGCCAACCCCCTGGGACTGCGAAGACCGGGGAGCTGTTTTTT.

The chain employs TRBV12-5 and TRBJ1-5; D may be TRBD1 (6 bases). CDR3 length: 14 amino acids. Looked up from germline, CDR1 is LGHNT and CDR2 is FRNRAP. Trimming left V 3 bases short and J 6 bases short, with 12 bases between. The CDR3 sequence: CASGFEGTPQPQHF. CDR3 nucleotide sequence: TGTGCTAGTGGTTTCGAAGGGACACCTCAGCCCCAGCATTTT.

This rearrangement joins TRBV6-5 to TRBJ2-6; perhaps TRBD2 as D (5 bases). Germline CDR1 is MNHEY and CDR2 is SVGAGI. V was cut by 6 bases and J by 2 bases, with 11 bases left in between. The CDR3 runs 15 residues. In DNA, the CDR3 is TGTGCCAGCAGGGAGGAAAAAGCTGGGGCCAACGTCCTGACTTTC. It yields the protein CASREEKAGANVLTF.

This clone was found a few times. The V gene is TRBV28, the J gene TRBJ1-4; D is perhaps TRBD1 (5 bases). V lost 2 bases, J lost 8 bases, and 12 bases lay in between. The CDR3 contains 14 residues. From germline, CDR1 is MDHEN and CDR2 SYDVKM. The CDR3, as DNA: TGTGCCAGCAGTTTAGGAGGGGAAATGGAAAAACTGTTTTTT. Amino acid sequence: CASSLGGEMEKLFF.

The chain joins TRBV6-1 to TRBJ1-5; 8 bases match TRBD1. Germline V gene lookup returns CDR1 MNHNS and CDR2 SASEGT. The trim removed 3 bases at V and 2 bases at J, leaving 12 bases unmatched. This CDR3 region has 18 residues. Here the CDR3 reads CASSDSETGVRGNQPQHF. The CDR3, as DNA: TGTGCCAGCAGTGATTCTGAGACAGGGGTCCGTGGCAATCAGCCCCAGCATTTT.